This T cell receptor beta chain was obtained from a study of T cells in Graves' hyperthyroidism and ophthalmopathy (dated by TCRdb to the late 2010s). With regard to the full study: Peripheral blood samples were taken at initial diagnosis, before any treatment was given. A discovery cohort of about a hundred patients, roughly 45 with Graves' ophthalmopathy and approximately 57 with stable Graves' hyperthyroidism, was used to find distinguishing TCR V-J signatures. Prospective prediction of ophthalmopathy was tested in an independent validation cohort of 18 to 20 hyperthyroidism patients and 17 patients who later progressed to ophthalmopathy. The 75 to 100 discovery patients were randomly split 7:3 into training and test sets. The study also compared thyroid tissue and blood T-cell repertoires from 5 to 7 Graves' hyperthyroidism patients. Following sampling, methimazole starting at 30 mg daily was given to hyperthyroidism patients, and high-dose intravenous methylprednisolone was given to ophthalmopathy patients. According to the paper, TCR Vbeta CDR3 sequencing was carried out on approximately 140 peripheral blood samples, which came from 40 to 45 ophthalmopathy, some 73 hyperthyroidism and about 17 progressor patients.

The CDR3 measures 13 amino acids from cysteine to phenylalanine. Just CDR3 DNA is preserved here, 39 bases in frame from base 1. V has 3 bases trimmed and J has 3 bases trimmed; junction bases matching no gene number 1. In the germline V gene (reference sequence), CDR1 corresponds to DFQATT and CDR2 to SNEGSKA. Stable Graves' hyperthyroidism was defined as the absence of progression to ophthalmopathy over 18 months of follow-up. Hyperthyroidism patients were newly diagnosed, with disease duration under 2 months, and aged 18 to 65 years. Patients with uncontrolled infections, other autoimmune diseases, pregnancy or lactation were excluded. Diagnoses relied on clinical symptoms, serum thyroxine and TRAb, thyroid ultrasound and orbital computed tomography. PBMCs were separated from roughly 10 ml of fresh peripheral blood using Ficoll-Paque density gradient centrifugation. Total RNA was extracted with Trizol reagent, and quality was checked on an Agilent 2100 Bioanalyzer.

Amplification of TCR beta CDR3 regions was carried out from RNA transcripts. A first-round RT-PCR of the TCR CDR3 used the HTBI primer set with the Qiagen OneStep RT-PCR kit. Libraries were constructed in a second round of multiplex PCR, after which size selection and purification were carried out. Sequencing of the libraries was done on an Illumina HiSeq2000 using paired-end 100 bp reads. Turning to the authors' computational methods: Raw data were processed with SOAPnuke, discarding reads with adapters, uncalled bases, mean Phred below 15, or no exact constant-primer or identifier match. High-quality paired reads were merged using COPE v1.2.5, and each unique nucleotide sequence was defined as a clonotype. Clonotypes were aligned to IMGT TRBV, TRBD and TRBJ reference segments using MiTCR v1.1. Analysis was restricted to V-J combinations with a frequency above 0.0001, which covered 99% to 99.2% of repertoires. The TCS score was defined as the ratio of F50 (clonal expansion) to E x V (chaos), calculated using BLOSUM62-based TCRdist between CDR3 peptides within each V-J. Welch's t-statistics and random forest reduced several hundred V-J features to 10 to 15, which were used in a naive Bayes classifier (R e1071). In TCRdb, the public reads were trimmed at Q25 with fastp and aligned with MiXCR, with productive beta chains retained. Each CDR3 protein appears once, grouped with its most common genes and DNA. It is TCRdb's table, rather than the study itself, that gives the V and J calls and clone size. The sample has 300,000 to 400,000 distinct CDR3 sequences on record, 15% to 20% of them singletons. About 53% of the sample belongs to the ten largest clones.

What the research found in general, with its limitations: Most expanded thyroid clonotypes (frequency above 0.001) were also detected in blood, suggesting blood repertoires may reflect thyroid immune responses. No statistical method was used to fix the sample size in advance, and group allocation was not hidden from the investigators. A model built on a 13 V-J signature distinguished ophthalmopathy from stable hyperthyroidism, reaching about 88% sensitivity and 81.08% specificity in cross-validation and 80%/75% in testing. In validation, the model predicted progression to ophthalmopathy with 65% to 71% sensitivity and less than 75% specificity, a median of approximately 6.7 months before onset.

This clonotype was observed a few times. Its antigen specificity is not known. There are no base qualities to consult, and no much larger clone falls within one base. The sample consisted of blood. The rearrangement combines TRBV20-1 with TRBJ2-1; 8 bases in the junction line up with TRBD2. The receptor comes from a woman between 45 and 60 years old with Graves' hyperthyroidism. The nucleotide sequence reads TGCAGTGCTAGGACTAGCGACTACAATGAGCAGTTCTTC. The translation is CSARTSDYNEQFF.